The 26 T cell receptor beta chains reported below all come from one sample, sequenced in a study of blood T cell repertoires in COVID-19. Here immunoSEQ multiplex PCR was the method, and the copy in TCRdb shows in-frame clones only, minus some. The sample includes approximately 150,000 clones, approximately 88% of them seen just once. Sequenced sample: peripheral blood. These receptors all stem from a man in his 60s with active or convalescent COVID-19.

The J gene is TRBJ2-3, the V gene TRBV27, with D possibly being TRBD1 (5 bases). Trimming took off 5 bases at V and 6 bases at J, with 24 bases between the two ends. This CDR3 spans 17 amino acids. CDR1 and CDR2 from the germline V gene are MNHEY and SMNVEV (reference sequence). The CDR3 nucleotides are TGTGCCAGCAGTCCAAGAGGACAAGGGGCTCCTTTGGATACGCAGTATTTT. This translates into CASSPRGQGAPLDTQYF.

This chain links TRBV7-9 with TRBJ1-1; D unresolved. The CDR3 has 13 amino acids. V lost 6 bases, J lost 1 base, and 9 bases lay in between. Germline CDR1 SEHNR, CDR2 FQNEAQ (reference sequence). CDR3: CASSERSNTEAFF. The DNA of the CDR3 is TGTGCCAGCAGTGAGAGATCGAACACTGAAGCTTTCTTT.

This chain uses TRBV5-5 with TRBJ1-1, with a possible D match to TRBD1 (6 bases). V was cut by 2 bases and J by 0 bases, with 11 bases left in between. There are 15 residues in the CDR3. The germline CDR1 and CDR2 sequences are SGHKS and YYEKEE (reference sequence). The CDR3 here is CASSLRGAVNTEAFF. The CDR3 DNA follows: TGTGCCAGCAGCTTACGGGGGGCGGTGAACACTGAAGCTTTCTTT.

The rearrangement links TRBV6-5 to TRBJ2-2; 9 bases are a match to TRBD1. The length of the CDR3 is 15 residues. V lost 7 bases and J lost 1; bases outside the gene matches: 4. Per germline, CDR1 MNHEY and CDR2 SVGAGI. The CDR3, as DNA: TGTGCCAGCAAGAGGGGACAGGGGAACACCGGGGAGCTGTTTTTT. It encodes CASKRGQGNTGELFF.

The rearrangement joins TRBV15 to TRBJ2-7; tentatively, D is TRBD1 (5 bases). The V end lost 3 bases, the J end lost 2 bases, and 14 bases lay between the germline ends. The CDR3 totals 15 residues. The germline V gene has CDR1 LNHNV and CDR2 YYDKDF (reference sequence). The CDR3 protein is CATSSGAGSTYEQYF. The DNA for the CDR3 is TGTGCCACCAGCAGTGGGGCAGGCTCCACCTACGAGCAGTACTTC.

The rearrangement joins TRBV28 to TRBJ1-5; D uncertain. The CDR3 totals 13 residues. V was clipped by 3 bases and J by 7 bases, with 10 bases between them. Germline-derived CDR1 and CDR2 are MDHEN and SYDVKM. CDR3 region: CASSFISGQPQHF. CDR3 nucleotide sequence: TGTGCCAGCAGTTTCATTTCGGGGCAGCCCCAGCATTTT.

The chain combines TRBV5-1 with TRBJ2-1; 7 bases are a match to TRBD1. J lost 6 bases, V lost 1 base, and 4 bases had no gene match. Germline assignment: CDR1 SGHRS and CDR2 YFSETQ. This CDR3 has 14 amino acids. The CDR3 sequence is CASSLNRGANEQFF. Here the CDR3 DNA reads TGCGCCAGCAGCTTGAACAGGGGCGCCAATGAGCAGTTCTTC.

This clone was found many times. CDR3 sequence reads: CAISDGGTGHSYEQYF. CDR3 coding DNA: TGTGCCATCAGTGACGGCGGGACAGGCCACTCCTACGAGCAGTACTTC. The rearrangement uses TRBV10-3 and TRBJ2-7; 8 nucleotides match TRBD1. This CDR3 has 16 residues. V shed 3 bases, J shed 0 bases, and the junction held 7 bases outside the gene matches. Germline CDR1 reads ENHRY; CDR2 reads SYGVKD.

The J gene is TRBJ2-3, the V gene TRBV19, with TRBD2 matching over 7 bases. With V trimmed by 9 bases and J by 0 bases, 30 bases remained unmatched. The CDR3 runs 22 residues. The germline gives CDR1 LNHDA, CDR2 SQIVND (reference sequence). The CDR3 sequence is CASNPRRAGASQNPTSTDTQYF. The CDR3 bases are TGTGCCAGCAACCCAAGACGGGCGGGAGCATCCCAAAACCCCACAAGCACAGATACGCAGTATTTT.

The CDR3 spells CASSAQGGMNTEAFF. Here the CDR3 DNA reads TGTGCCAGCAGTGCGCAGGGGGGAATGAACACTGAAGCTTTCTTT. The rearrangement joins TRBV9 to TRBJ1-1, with 7 bases aligning to TRBD1. The J segment lost 0 bases and the V segment lost 5 bases, leaving 7 bases of the junction unmatched. The CDR3 extends over 15 amino acids. Germline CDR1 SGDLS, CDR2 YYNGEE. Supplemented by reference TRBV9 and TRBJ1-1, the full variable domain reads DSGVTQTPKHLITATGQRVTLRCSPRSGDLSVYWYQQSLDQGLQFLIQYYNGEERAKGNILERFSAQQFPDLHSELNLSSLELGDSALYFCASSAQGGMNTEAFFGQGTRLTVV.

The gene calls are TRBV6-4 and TRBJ2-1; D remains unclear. CDR1 and CDR2 from the germline V gene are MRHNA and SNTAGT. The CDR3 has 14 amino acids. The germline V and J ends were trimmed by 0 bases and 5 bases, with 8 bases remaining between them. The DNA of the CDR3 is TGTGCCAGCAGTGACTCGGGCGAGCACAATGAGCAGTTCTTC. Its protein product is CASSDSGEHNEQFF.

In this sample, this clone turned up once. CDR3 sequence (DNA): TGTGCCAGCAGCCAAGATGGGCTAGCGGGAGTGGATACGCAGTATTTT. Its translation is CASSQDGLAGVDTQYF. The J gene is TRBJ2-3, the V gene TRBV4-2; 10 positions agree with TRBD2. CDR3 length equals 16 residues. Trimming cost V 0 bases and J 6 bases; bases outside gene matches: 6. Germline V gene data show CDR1 as LGHNA and CDR2 as YNFKEQ.

This clone was seen once. The J gene is TRBJ2-5, the V gene TRBV3-1 (or the pseudogene TRBV3-2); maybe TRBD2 (5 bases). The germline V and J ends were trimmed by 1 base and 5 bases, with 11 bases remaining between them. Germline V CDR1 and CDR2: LGHDT, YNNKEL (reference sequence). CDR3 size: 14 residues. CDR3 nucleotide sequence: TGTGCCAGCAGCCAAGGAACTAGTGGGGAGACCCAGTACTTC. It specifies CASSQGTSGETQYF.

The chain carries TRBV5-1 and TRBJ1-1, with 7 bases aligning to TRBD1. Germline V CDR1 and CDR2: SGHRS, YFSETQ. V gave up 0 bases and J gave up 6 bases; unmatched junction bases: 8. CDR3 length: 15 amino acids. CDR3 region: CASSLGDRDGAEAFF. Written as DNA, the CDR3 is TGCGCCAGCAGCTTGGGCGACAGGGATGGGGCTGAAGCTTTCTTT.

V and J are TRBV27 and TRBJ2-1, with TRBD1 matching over 8 bases. With V trimmed by 3 bases and J by 4 bases, 5 bases remained unmatched. The CDR3 runs 15 residues. Germline CDR1 and CDR2: MNHEY and SMNVEV (reference sequence). CDR3 in amino acids: CASSLNRGNYNEQFF. CDR3 coding DNA: TGTGCCAGCAGTTTGAACAGGGGGAATTACAATGAGCAGTTCTTC.

V gene TRBV4-2 combines with J gene TRBJ2-5; 11 bases align to TRBD2. V was pared by 2 bases and J by 5 bases, with 10 bases of the junction left unmatched. Germline assignment: CDR1 LGHNA and CDR2 YNFKEQ. CDR3 length: 17 amino acids. In DNA form, the CDR3 reads TGTGCCAGCAGCCAAATAACTAGCGGGAGTGGTTCGGAGACCCAGTACTTC. This codes for CASSQITSGSGSETQYF.

The V gene is TRBV2, the J gene TRBJ2-7; TRBD1 matches at 9 bases. V trimming: 3 bases; J trimming: 1 base; junction bases outside the gene matches: 4. Germline V gene sequence: CDR1 SNHLY, CDR2 FYNNEI. CDR3 length: 15 residues. The CDR3 spells CASSEGQGGSYEQYF. CDR3 DNA sequence: TGTGCCAGCAGTGAGGGACAGGGTGGGTCCTACGAGCAGTACTTC.

This CDR3 is CASSFREPLTGAEAFF. Written as DNA, the CDR3 is TGTGCCAGCTCATTCCGGGAGCCTTTAACCGGGGCTGAAGCTTTCTTT. This chain uses TRBV18 with TRBJ1-1; the D is unclear. The CDR3 loop spans 16 amino acids. Trimming cost V 5 bases and J 6 bases, with 22 bases left between them. Germline V gene lookup returns CDR1 KGHSH and CDR2 LQKENI. Together with reference TRBV18 and TRBJ1-1, the CDR3 gives the full variable domain: NAGVMQNPRHLVRRRGQEARLRCSPMKGHSHVYWYRQLPEEGLKFMVYLQKENIIDESGMPKERFSAEFPKEGPSILRIQQVVRGDSAAYFCASSFREPLTGAEAFFGQGTRLTVV.

The rearrangement joins TRBV29-1 to TRBJ2-1; D unclear. The CDR3 extends over 13 amino acids. Trimming stripped 2 bases from V and 5 bases from J, with 10 bases between. Germline CDR1 and CDR2: SQVTM and ANQGSEA. The CDR3 region is CSVEYYLHNEQFF. In DNA form, the CDR3 reads TGCAGCGTTGAATATTATCTCCACAATGAGCAGTTCTTC.

The chain is built from TRBV7-2 and TRBJ1-2, with 8 bases fitting TRBD1. V gave up 5 bases and J gave up 4 bases; unmatched junction bases: 9. This CDR3 has 15 residues. In germline, CDR1 is SGHTA, CDR2 FQGNSA. The CDR3 loop reads CASSPDRDRIYGYTF. CDR3 sequence (DNA): TGTGCCAGCAGCCCGGACCGGGACAGGATCTATGGCTACACCTTC.

The chain uses TRBV5-6 and TRBJ1-1, with a tentative D call TRBD1 (6 bases). Germline CDR1 and CDR2: SGHDT and YYEEEE. The V end was cut by 4 bases, the J end by 7 bases, with 17 bases between. The CDR3 is 14 residues long. The CDR3 sequence is CASSPTGRNREAFF. The CDR3 DNA follows: TGTGCCAGCAGCCCAACAGGGAGAAACCGTGAAGCTTTCTTT.

The count of this clone is one. The chain uses TRBV25-1 and TRBJ2-7; D is uncertain. Germline V CDR1 and CDR2: MGHDK, SYGVNS. The CDR3 runs to 11 residues. Trimming took 3 bases from V and 4 from J, leaving 4 bases between them. DNA for the CDR3: TGTGCCAGCAGTGATACTTACGAGCAGTACTTC. This codes for CASSDTYEQYF.

The chain recombines TRBV29-1 with TRBJ2-5; D remains ambiguous. The germline V gene has CDR1 SQVTM and CDR2 ANQGSEA. The CDR3 totals 10 residues. Trimming took off 4 bases at V and 4 bases at J, with 4 bases between the two ends. Here the CDR3 reads CSVAIETQYF. The CDR3 bases are TGCAGCGTTGCTATAGAGACCCAGTACTTC.

The V gene is TRBV4-2, the J gene TRBJ2-3; maybe TRBD2 (6 bases). CDR3 length: 16 amino acids. Germline V gives CDR1 LGHNA, CDR2 YNFKEQ. Trimming stripped 3 bases from V and 2 bases from J, with 15 bases between. The CDR3 loop is CASSHQQEGTTDTQYF. CDR3 nucleotides: TGTGCCAGCAGCCACCAACAGGAGGGGACCACAGATACGCAGTATTTT.

The rearrangement joins TRBV6-2 or TRBV6-3 to TRBJ2-2, with D perhaps TRBD1 (6 bases). CDR3 length: 15 residues. Deletions cut 5 bases from V and 2 bases from J, with 12 bases between. The germline CDR1 and CDR2 sequences are MNHEY and SVGEGT. The CDR3 sequence: CASSLTGINTGELFF. CDR3 nucleotides: TGTGCCAGCAGTCTCACAGGGATAAACACCGGGGAGCTGTTTTTT.

The rearrangement joins TRBV3-1 (or the pseudogene TRBV3-2) to TRBJ1-2, with D unresolved. This CDR3 has 15 amino acids. The germline gives CDR1 LGHDT, CDR2 YNNKEL (reference sequence). The germline V and J ends were trimmed by 0 bases and 2 bases, with 10 bases remaining between them. CDR3 amino acids: CASSQDVAANYGYTF. DNA for the CDR3: TGTGCCAGCAGCCAAGATGTGGCAGCGAACTATGGCTACACCTTC.